Shown below are 31 T cell receptor beta chains from a single sample sequenced in a study of T cell responses to AZD1222 COVID-19 vaccine. Data came from immunoSEQ multiplex PCR; TCRdb stores just in-frame clones and leaves some out. The sample holds 100,000 or so clones, about 90% seen once. Sequencing used peripheral blood, obtained on day 0 of AZD1222 vaccination. These receptors all come from an adult in good health.

On this clone: One end of the junction fails to match germline, which may point to a read error. The rearrangement links TRBV10-2 to TRBJ1-6; TRBD1 matches at 11 bases. CDR1 and CDR2 from the germline V gene are WSHSY and SAAADI. The CDR3 totals 14 residues. CDR3 region: CASNEGQGDSPLHF. Written as DNA, the CDR3 is TGCGCCAGCAATGAGGGACAGGGGGATTCACCCCTCCACTTT.

The chain has TRBV7-6 and TRBJ2-7; 8 bases are a match to TRBD1. This CDR3 comprises 14 residues. CDR1 is SGHVS and CDR2 is FNYEAQ in the germline V gene. Trimming removed 4 bases from V and 6 bases from J; junction bases left unmatched: 8. In DNA, the CDR3 is TGTGCCAGCAGCTCCCACAGGGGGAATGGCGAGCAGTACTTC. Translated: CASSSHRGNGEQYF.

The rearrangement joins TRBV7-3 to TRBJ2-7; maybe TRBD1 (6 bases). CDR1 and CDR2 from the germline V gene are SGHTA and FQGTGA. This CDR3 has 11 residues. Trimming left V 2 bases short and J 10 bases short, with 9 bases between. CDR3 protein: CASSLSGEQYF. Written as DNA, the CDR3 is TGTGCCAGCAGCTTATCAGGGGAACAGTACTTC. Looking up the rest from reference TRBV7-3 and TRBJ2-7 gives the full variable domain: GAGVSQTPSNKVTEKGKYVELRCDPISGHTALYWYRQSLGQGPEFLIYFQGTGAADDSGLPNDRFFAVRPEGSVSTLKIQRTERGDSAVYLCASSLSGEQYFGPGTRLTVT.

The chain is built from TRBV27 and TRBJ1-6; D is perhaps TRBD1 (6 bases). Germline CDR1 reads MNHEY; CDR2 reads SMNVEV (reference sequence). The CDR3 runs to 15 residues. V gave up 8 bases and J gave up 6 bases, with 17 bases separating them. The CDR3 protein is CASGKQGRGNSPLHF. For the CDR3, the DNA is TGTGCCAGCGGGAAACAGGGAAGAGGTAATTCACCCCTCCACTTT.

The chain recombines TRBV7-2 with TRBJ2-1; 12 bases fit TRBD2. CDR1 SGHTA and CDR2 FQGNSA come from the germline V gene. V trimming: 1 base; J trimming: 2 bases; junction bases outside the gene matches: 6. The CDR3 has 18 amino acids. The CDR3 is CASSLGLAGVIAYNEQFF. DNA for the CDR3: TGTGCCAGCAGCTTAGGACTAGCGGGAGTTATCGCCTACAATGAGCAGTTCTTC.

This sequence joins TRBV7-2 and TRBJ1-1; D is unresolved. This CDR3 region has 10 residues. V dropped 8 bases and J dropped 2 bases, with 3 bases sitting between them. The V gene's germline CDR1 is SGHTA and CDR2 FQGNSA. The chain's CDR3 is CASLNTEAFF. The CDR3 DNA reads TGTGCCAGCCTCAACACTGAAGCTTTCTTT.

The chain carries TRBV6-1 and TRBJ1-1; no firm D call. V lost 2 bases and J 1 base, leaving 8 bases between the germline ends. The CDR3 sequence is 14 residues long. Per the germline V gene, CDR1 is MNHNS and CDR2 is SASEGT. The CDR3 DNA sequence: TGTGCCAGCAGTGAAATGCGGGGGAACACTGAAGCTTTCTTT. Protein: CASSEMRGNTEAFF.

The chain joins TRBV27 to TRBJ1-4; D possibly corresponds to TRBD1 (5 bases). This CDR3 region has 16 residues. Per germline, CDR1 MNHEY and CDR2 SMNVEV (reference sequence). The germline V and J ends were trimmed by 0 bases and 0 bases, with 8 bases remaining between them. Here the CDR3 DNA reads TGTGCCAGCAGTTTATCGCTGGGGGCAACTAATGAAAAACTGTTTTTT. Protein: CASSLSLGATNEKLFF.

The chain is built from TRBV5-1 and TRBJ2-1; 12 nucleotides match TRBD2. CDR1 is SGHRS and CDR2 is YFSETQ in the germline V gene. This CDR3 has 19 amino acids. Unmatched junction bases numbered 10, after V lost 0 bases and J lost 3 bases. The CDR3 loop reads CASSLEASGRGIGYNEQFF. CDR3 in DNA: TGCGCCAGCAGCTTGGAGGCTAGCGGGAGGGGGATCGGCTACAATGAGCAGTTCTTC.

This clone was counted a single time. The chain recombines TRBV30 with TRBJ1-2, with D unclear. The CDR3 spans 13 residues. Germline V gives CDR1 GTSNPN, CDR2 SVGIG (reference sequence). Trimming shortened V by 0 bases and J by 0 bases, and 5 bases separated the two germline ends. The CDR3 sequence is CAWSVSANYGYTF. The CDR3, as DNA: TGTGCCTGGAGTGTATCGGCTAACTATGGCTACACCTTC.

The rearrangement joins TRBV11-3 to TRBJ2-4; D is tentatively TRBD1 or TRBD2 (5 bases each). V lost 3 bases to trimming and J lost 1 base, with 10 bases between them. CDR3 length equals 15 residues. The germline V gene has CDR1 SGHNT and CDR2 YENEEA. CDR3 nucleotides: TGTGCCAGCAGCTTGGGAGCAGGGGCCAAAAACATTCAGTACTTC. Amino acids: CASSLGAGAKNIQYF.

The V and J genes are TRBV15 and TRBJ1-6; D not certain. The V gene lost 5 bases and the J gene lost 0 bases, with 11 bases spanning the gap. Germline-derived CDR1 and CDR2 are LNHNV and YYDKDF (reference sequence). The CDR3 contains 16 residues. CDR3 DNA sequence: TGTGCCACCAGCTGGGAGAGGAGCTCCTATAATTCACCCCTCCACTTT. Encoded protein: CATSWERSSYNSPLHF.

The J gene is TRBJ1-1, the V gene TRBV10-1; 11 bases agree with TRBD1. Unmatched junction bases numbered 3, after V lost 2 bases and J lost 7 bases. The CDR3 length is 14 residues. Germline loops: CDR1 WNHNN, CDR2 SYGVQD (reference sequence). The CDR3 bases are TGCGCCAGCAGTGAGGGACAGGGGGCCAGTGAAGCTTTCTTT. Amino acid sequence: CASSEGQGASEAFF.

J is TRBJ2-7 and V is TRBV30, with TRBD1 matching over 8 bases. CDR1 is GTSNPN, CDR2 SVGIG, per germline (reference sequence). This CDR3 is 16 amino acids long. The V and J ends lost 0 bases and 3 bases, in that order; junction bases with no gene match: 10. This chain's CDR3 is CAWSVHRTGTNYEQYF. The CDR3 nucleotides read TGTGCCTGGAGTGTACATCGGACAGGGACCAACTACGAGCAGTACTTC.

The chain has TRBV5-1 and TRBJ1-1, with D perhaps TRBD1 (5 bases). This CDR3 region has 16 residues. Germline V gives CDR1 SGHRS, CDR2 YFSETQ. Between the trimmed V and J ends, which lost 4 bases and 4 bases, there was a span of 20 bases. This CDR3 is CASSPPRPGTVTEAFF. CDR3 coding DNA: TGCGCCAGCAGCCCCCCCCGGCCAGGGACCGTCACTGAAGCTTTCTTT.

The chain uses TRBV7-9 and TRBJ2-1, with D perhaps being TRBD1 or TRBD2 (6 bases each). V was clipped by 7 bases and J by 5 bases, with 12 bases between them. Germline CDR1 is SEHNR and CDR2 is FQNEAQ (reference sequence). CDR3 length: 13 residues. DNA of the CDR3: TGTGCCAGCATCACGGGGGCTCACAATGAGCAGTTCTTC. Encoded protein: CASITGAHNEQFF.

The chain joins TRBV28 to TRBJ2-1, with D maybe TRBD2 (6 bases). In germline, CDR1 is MDHEN, CDR2 SYDVKM. Trimming pared 6 bases from V and 4 bases from J, leaving 13 bases between. The CDR3 totals 14 residues. CDR3 sequence (DNA): TGTGCCAGCAGGCCACCGGGGGTATACAATGAGCAGTTCTTC. Its translation is CASRPPGVYNEQFF. Together with reference TRBV28 and TRBJ2-1, the CDR3 gives the full variable domain: DVKVTQSSRYLVKRTGEKVFLECVQDMDHENMFWYRQDPGLGLRLIYFSYDVKMKEKGDIPEGYSVSREKKERFSLILESASTNQTSMYLCASRPPGVYNEQFFGPGTRLTVL.

This clone has a single count. The chain couples TRBV3-1 (or the pseudogene TRBV3-2) to TRBJ2-1, with D possibly being TRBD2 (6 bases). Trimming removed 4 bases from V and 6 bases from J, with 10 bases in between. The CDR3 length is 13 residues. Germline V lookup: CDR1 LGHDT, CDR2 YNNKEL (reference sequence). CDR3 sequence reads: CASSRNSGNEQFF. Here the CDR3 DNA reads TGTGCCAGCAGCCGAAATAGCGGCAATGAGCAGTTCTTC.

In its sample, this clone was seen once. V usage is TRBV5-5 and J usage is TRBJ2-5; D is possibly TRBD1 or TRBD2 (7 bases each). The ends were cut back, 1 base at V and 7 bases at J, with 11 bases in the middle. Germline V gene data show CDR1 as SGHKS and CDR2 as YYEKEE (reference sequence). The CDR3 totals 13 residues. The CDR3 reads CASSLTGEGTQYF. Here the CDR3 DNA reads TGTGCCAGCAGCTTGACAGGGGAGGGGACCCAGTACTTC.

The rearrangement uses TRBV5-1 and TRBJ1-4, with 9 bases lining up with TRBD1. Per germline, CDR1 SGHRS and CDR2 YFSETQ. V lost 4 bases and J lost 7; bases outside the gene matches: 14. There are 17 residues in the CDR3. As DNA, the CDR3 is TGCGCCAGCAGCCTGACAGGGGGTCTCTACGGTGTTGAAAAACTGTTTTTT. It is translated as CASSLTGGLYGVEKLFF.

The V and J genes are TRBV27 and TRBJ2-1; 14 bases are a match to TRBD2. Germline lookup yields CDR1 MNHEY and CDR2 SMNVEV (reference sequence). The CDR3 sequence is 16 residues long. V lost 5 bases, J lost 8 bases, and 8 bases stayed unmatched. The CDR3 region is CASSLTSGRALHEQFF. In DNA form, the CDR3 reads TGTGCCAGCAGTCTGACTAGCGGGAGGGCGCTACATGAGCAGTTCTTC.

The chain has TRBV3-1 (or the pseudogene TRBV3-2) and TRBJ1-6; a weak D match, TRBD1 (6 bases). Germline-derived CDR1 and CDR2 are LGHDT and YNNKEL (reference sequence). This CDR3 contains 14 residues. Deletions cut 6 bases from V and 7 bases from J, with 13 bases between. The CDR3 DNA sequence: TGTGCCAGCAGACAACAGGGAGGGAATTCACCCCTCCACTTT. It yields the protein CASRQQGGNSPLHF.

The chain joins TRBV2 to TRBJ2-5; tentative D call: TRBD2 (5 bases). Germline CDR1 and CDR2: SNHLY and FYNNEI. The V gene lost 5 bases and the J gene lost 3 bases, with 16 bases spanning the gap. This CDR3 spans 15 amino acids. CDR3: CASSPMGVRKETQYF. CDR3 sequence (DNA): TGTGCCAGCAGTCCGATGGGAGTTCGGAAAGAGACCCAGTACTTC.

The gene calls are TRBV30 and TRBJ1-1; D is unclear. This CDR3 has 12 residues. V lost 4 bases, J lost 11 bases, and 17 bases lay in between. CDR1 GTSNPN and CDR2 SVGIG come from the germline V gene (reference sequence). The CDR3 DNA reads TGTGCCTGGAACCAAGGCCGAACCGCGGCTTTCTTT. This gives the protein CAWNQGRTAAFF.

The J gene is TRBJ2-1, the V gene TRBV7-9, with a tentative D call TRBD2 (5 bases). CDR3 length equals 11 residues. Trimming removed 10 bases at V and 5 bases at J, with 9 bases between. Germline V gene sequence: CDR1 SEHNR, CDR2 FQNEAQ (reference sequence). The CDR3 sequence is CATGEHNEQFF. In nucleotides, the CDR3 is TGTGCCACTGGGGAGCACAATGAGCAGTTCTTC.

The rearrangement joins TRBV27 to TRBJ1-5, with a possible D match to TRBD1 (5 bases). Trimming took off 5 bases at V and 2 bases at J, with 19 bases between the two ends. This CDR3 contains 17 residues. The germline V gene has CDR1 MNHEY and CDR2 SMNVEV (reference sequence). In DNA, the CDR3 is TGTGCCAGCAGTCCCTGGGGGAGGGGAATTGGCAATCAGCCCCAGCATTTT. This sequence encodes CASSPWGRGIGNQPQHF.

The rearrangement joins TRBV19 to TRBJ2-5, with D uncertain. The CDR3 consists of 13 residues. Germline V CDR1 and CDR2: LNHDA, SQIVND (reference sequence). The V end was cut by 3 bases, the J end by 1 base, with 6 bases between. The CDR3 DNA reads TGTGCCAGTAGTATGAACAGCCAAGAGACCCAGTACTTC. This encodes CASSMNSQETQYF.

The chain uses TRBV2 and TRBJ2-1; D is unclear. Trimming shortened V by 7 bases and J by 1 base, and 11 bases separated the two germline ends. Germline V lookup: CDR1 SNHLY, CDR2 FYNNEI. This CDR3 has 14 amino acids. CDR3 loop: CASKRILSYNEQFF. In DNA form, the CDR3 reads TGTGCCAGCAAAAGGATTCTGTCCTACAATGAGCAGTTCTTC.

The table lists this clone with a count of one. This chain links TRBV27 with TRBJ1-5; 8 bases agree with TRBD1. CDR1 is MNHEY and CDR2 is SMNVEV in the germline V gene (reference sequence). The length of the CDR3 is 16 residues. V lost 1 base to trimming and J lost 4 bases; unmatched junction nucleotides: 6. This CDR3 reads CASSLLGQGDNQPQHF. CDR3 DNA: TGTGCCAGCAGTTTATTAGGACAGGGCGATAATCAGCCCCAGCATTTT.

The chain links TRBV4-2 to TRBJ1-6; D not resolved. Germline assignment: CDR1 LGHNA and CDR2 YNFKEQ. Trimming left V 3 bases short and J 7 bases short, with 10 bases between. The CDR3 loop spans 14 amino acids. CDR3 loop: CASSHPLTNSPLHF. The CDR3 DNA reads as TGTGCCAGCAGCCATCCCTTAACCAATTCACCCCTCCACTTT.

The rearrangement uses TRBV7-6 and TRBJ2-7; possibly TRBD1 for D (5 bases). The V end lost 1 base, the J end lost 0 bases, and 10 bases lay between the germline ends. The CDR3 contains 15 residues. CDR1 is SGHVS and CDR2 is FNYEAQ in the germline V gene. CDR3 DNA: TGTGCCAGCAGCTTAGAAGTCGACAGCTCCTACGAGCAGTACTTC. Amino acids: CASSLEVDSSYEQYF.